Presented here are 19 T cell receptor beta chains from one specimen sequenced in a study of blood T cell repertoires in COVID-19. Sequencing used immunoSEQ multiplex PCR; TCRdb keeps in-frame clones, though not all of them. The sample holds more than 120,000 clones; about 91% are singletons and the top ten take around 28%. Sequencing input: peripheral blood. Every receptor here comes from a human donor in a cohort sampled during active COVID-19.

This clone was recorded once. The chain couples TRBV19 to TRBJ1-5; D uncertain. The V gene lost 5 bases and the J gene lost 2 bases, with 10 bases spanning the gap. The CDR3 totals 14 residues. Germline V gene lookup returns CDR1 LNHDA and CDR2 SQIVND (reference sequence). In nucleotides, the CDR3 is TGTGCCAGTAGTCCGGAGCTGGGCAATCAGCCCCAGCATTTT. Protein product: CASSPELGNQPQHF.

The chain has TRBV6-5 and TRBJ1-4; TRBD1 might be the D (6 bases). V shed 6 bases and J shed 7 bases, with 15 bases lying between them. This CDR3 region has 14 residues. Germline CDR1 reads MNHEY; CDR2 reads SVGAGI. In DNA, the CDR3 is TGTGCCAGCAGCTCACCGGGACAAGGTGAAAAACTGTTTTTT. Its translation is CASSSPGQGEKLFF.

The chain is built from TRBV27 and TRBJ2-7; 7 bases align to TRBD1. After removal of 8 bases from V and 0 bases from J, the junction contained 7 bases not matched to a gene. In germline, CDR1 is MNHEY, CDR2 SMNVEV (reference sequence). The CDR3 sequence is 14 residues long. The CDR3 bases are TGTGCCAGCGGAGACAGGGTTTCCTCCTACGAGCAGTACTTC. Its protein product is CASGDRVSSYEQYF.

The rearrangement links TRBV25-1 to TRBJ2-6; no clear D. CDR3 length: 13 residues. V gave up 5 bases and J gave up 4 bases, with 6 bases separating them. Germline loops: CDR1 MGHDK, CDR2 SYGVNS. In DNA, the CDR3 is TGTGCCAGCAGTAGCCCGGGGGCCAACGTCCTGACTTTC. Translation: CASSSPGANVLTF.

The chain combines TRBV15 with TRBJ1-2, with TRBD1 identical over 8 bases. Germline CDR1 LNHNV, CDR2 YYDKDF (reference sequence). CDR3 length: 15 amino acids. V dropped 0 bases and J dropped 3; count of bases not matched to a gene: 3. CDR3 loop: CATSRDSTGDYGYTF. The DNA for the CDR3 is TGTGCCACCAGCAGAGATTCGACAGGGGACTATGGCTACACCTTC.

V and J are TRBV3-1 (or the pseudogene TRBV3-2) and TRBJ1-5; a weak D match, TRBD1 (5 bases). Germline loops: CDR1 LGHDT, CDR2 YNNKEL (reference sequence). This CDR3 contains 15 residues. Between the trimmed V and J ends, which lost 2 bases and 7 bases, there was a span of 15 bases. CDR3 nucleotide sequence: TGTGCCAGCAGCCAACAATTCTTCGGGGGACAGCCCCAGCATTTT. Its translation: CASSQQFFGGQPQHF.

The genes are TRBV5-4 and TRBJ1-2, with TRBD1 matching over 8 bases. V shed 0 bases and J 7 bases; nucleotides not matched to a gene: 8. The germline V gene has CDR1 SGHNT and CDR2 YYREEE (reference sequence). CDR3 size: 15 residues. The CDR3 coding sequence is TGTGCCAGCAGCTTGGCAGCCAGGGGGCCTGGTGGCTACACCTTC. Its protein is CASSLAARGPGGYTF.

The chain is built from TRBV9 and TRBJ1-1, with 9 positions matching TRBD1. The V and J ends lost 4 bases and 6 bases, in that order; junction bases with no gene match: 13. Germline V lookup: CDR1 SGDLS, CDR2 YYNGEE. The CDR3 has 16 residues. CDR3 sequence: CASSPSGTGPFPEAFF. CDR3 bases: TGTGCCAGCAGCCCCTCCGGGACAGGGCCTTTCCCTGAAGCTTTCTTT. The full variable domain, its missing parts supplied by reference TRBV9 and TRBJ1-1, is DSGVTQTPKHLITATGQRVTLRCSPRSGDLSVYWYQQSLDQGLQFLIQYYNGEERAKGNILERFSAQQFPDLHSELNLSSLELGDSALYFCASSPSGTGPFPEAFFGQGTRLTVV.

This chain uses TRBV4-1 with TRBJ2-4; a weak D match, TRBD1 (5 bases). This CDR3 has 14 amino acids. Trimming removed 0 bases at V and 10 bases at J, with 13 bases between. CDR1 MGHRA and CDR2 YSYEKL come from the germline V gene. CDR3 region: CASSQEGDRRIQYF. CDR3 nucleotides: TGCGCCAGCAGCCAAGAGGGCGACAGACGAATTCAGTACTTC.

This chain links TRBV5-1 with TRBJ2-5, with D tentatively TRBD1 (5 bases). The CDR3 has 15 residues. V lost 3 bases and J lost 3, with 15 bases in between. Germline V gives CDR1 SGHRS, CDR2 YFSETQ. In DNA, the CDR3 is TGCGCCAGCAGCTCCATCGAATGGGGCAAAGAGACCCAGTACTTC. Encoded protein: CASSSIEWGKETQYF.

This clone turned up a few times. The chain has TRBV7-9 and TRBJ2-6; D ambiguous. The germline gives CDR1 SEHNR, CDR2 FQNEAQ (reference sequence). Trimming shortened V by 8 bases and J by 0 bases, and 11 bases separated the two germline ends. The CDR3 loop spans 15 amino acids. The CDR3 loop is CASLNPSSGANVLTF. The CDR3 DNA is TGTGCCAGCCTTAACCCTAGCTCTGGGGCCAACGTCCTGACTTTC.

The J gene is TRBJ2-7, the V gene TRBV12-5; 10 bases agree with TRBD2. Trimming at V came to 7 bases and at J to 2 bases, leaving 2 bases not matched to a gene. Germline lookup yields CDR1 LGHNT and CDR2 FRNRAP. The CDR3 consists of 13 residues. The chain's CDR3 is CASVSGGAYEQYF. The CDR3 nucleotides are TGTGCTAGTGTCAGCGGGGGGGCCTACGAGCAGTACTTC.

The gene calls are TRBV24-1 and TRBJ2-7; 8 bases are shared with TRBD1. V lost 5 bases, J lost 5 bases, and 7 bases stayed unmatched. This CDR3 is 14 amino acids long. Per the germline V gene, CDR1 is KGHDR and CDR2 is SFDVKD. CDR3 bases: TGTGCCACCAGTGCGGGCAGGGGGCCAGACGAGCAGTACTTC. Translated, it gives CATSAGRGPDEQYF.

The chain combines TRBV27 with TRBJ1-5; 8 bases match TRBD1. This CDR3 is 16 amino acids long. Germline CDR1 is MNHEY and CDR2 is SMNVEV (reference sequence). V lost 8 bases to trimming and J lost 3 bases; unmatched junction nucleotides: 12. In DNA form, the CDR3 reads TGTGCCAGCCACGAACGATGGACAGGGAACAATCAGCCCCAGCATTTT. This translates into CASHERWTGNNQPQHF.

This clone was picked up one time. The rearrangement uses TRBV7-9 and TRBJ2-1, with TRBD2 matching 7 bases. The CDR3 covers 13 residues. Germline V lookup: CDR1 SEHNR, CDR2 FQNEAQ (reference sequence). Trimming cost V 2 bases and J 10 bases; bases outside gene matches: 5. In DNA, the CDR3 is TGTGCCAGCAGCTTAAAAAGGGAGGGGGAGCAGTTCTTC. It translates to CASSLKREGEQFF. Full variable domain (missing parts from reference TRBV7-9 and TRBJ2-1): DTGVSQNPRHKITKRGQNVTFRCDPISEHNRLYWYRQTLGQGPEFLTYFQNEAQLEKSRLLSDRFSAERPKGSFSTLEIQRTEQGDSAMYLCASSLKREGEQFFGPGTRLTVL.

The V call is TRBV7-9, the J call TRBJ2-7; TRBD2 matches at 8 bases. Trimming took 4 bases from V and 3 from J; bases not matched to a gene: 8. Germline CDR1 reads SEHNR; CDR2 reads FQNEAQ (reference sequence). The CDR3 is 15 residues long. This chain's CDR3 is CASSSRERGSYEQYF. CDR3 DNA sequence: TGTGCCAGCAGCTCACGGGAGCGGGGGAGCTACGAGCAGTACTTC. The entire variable domain, with the rest obtained from reference TRBV7-9 and TRBJ2-7, is as follows: DTGVSQNPRHKITKRGQNVTFRCDPISEHNRLYWYRQTLGQGPEFLTYFQNEAQLEKSRLLSDRFSAERPKGSFSTLEIQRTEQGDSAMYLCASSSRERGSYEQYFGPGTRLTVT.

This sequence joins TRBV10-3 and TRBJ2-7, with a tentative D call TRBD1 (5 bases). The CDR3 has 15 residues. Germline CDR1 and CDR2: ENHRY and SYGVKD. Deletions cut 3 bases from V and 2 bases from J, with 14 bases between. CDR3 sequence: CAISDGNRFAYEQYF. CDR3 coding DNA: TGTGCCATCAGTGATGGAAACAGGTTTGCCTACGAGCAGTACTTC.

This sequence joins TRBV19 and TRBJ2-7, with 7 bases lining up with TRBD2. CDR3 size: 14 residues. Germline-derived CDR1 and CDR2 are LNHDA and SQIVND (reference sequence). V shed 3 bases and J 2 bases; nucleotides not matched to a gene: 4. The CDR3 DNA follows: TGTGCCAGTAGTATCGGGGGGACCCCCTACGAGCAGTACTTC. Its translation is CASSIGGTPYEQYF.

The chain uses TRBV5-4 and TRBJ1-2, with 9 bases identical to TRBD1. The CDR3 length is 15 residues. The germline gives CDR1 SGHNT, CDR2 YYREEE (reference sequence). V lost 4 bases to trimming and J lost 0 bases; unmatched junction nucleotides: 4. CDR3 bases: TGTGCCAGCAGCCCGGGACAGGGAGCTAACTATGGCTACACCTTC. Amino acids: CASSPGQGANYGYTF.